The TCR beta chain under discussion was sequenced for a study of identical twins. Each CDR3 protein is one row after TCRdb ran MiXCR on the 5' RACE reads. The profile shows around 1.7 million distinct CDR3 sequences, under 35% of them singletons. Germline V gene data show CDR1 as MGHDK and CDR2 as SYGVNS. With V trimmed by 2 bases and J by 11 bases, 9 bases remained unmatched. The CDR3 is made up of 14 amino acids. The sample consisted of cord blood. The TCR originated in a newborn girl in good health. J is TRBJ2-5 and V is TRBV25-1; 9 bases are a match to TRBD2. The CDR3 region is CASSELAGNNEQYF. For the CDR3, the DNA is TGTGCCAGCAGTGAACTAGCGGGGAACAATGAGCAGTACTTC.